Each of the 3 T cell receptor beta chains below was sequenced from the same sample in a study of cytomegalovirus exposure and HLA in healthy donors. The PCR used 60 Vbeta and 13 Jbeta primers. The data were produced by immunoSEQ multiplex PCR, yet TCRdb's version contains in-frame clones alone and is incomplete. The table has some 100,000 clones, around 76% seen once. Sequencing was carried out using PBMCs. The receptors originated from a woman aged 40 to 50 in good health and CMV-seropositive.

The chain is built from TRBV15 and TRBJ2-7; 8 nucleotides match TRBD1. CDR3 length: 16 residues. With V trimmed by 0 bases and J by 3 bases, 7 bases remained unmatched. Germline assignment: CDR1 LNHNV and CDR2 YYDKDF (reference sequence). The CDR3 region has the DNA TGTGCCACCAGCAGAGATTCCGCAGGGGGCGGCTACGAGCAGTACTTC. This gives the protein CATSRDSAGGGYEQYF.

The chain has TRBV5-1 and TRBJ2-5; 10 bases agree with TRBD2. This CDR3 region has 14 residues. Germline V lookup: CDR1 SGHRS, CDR2 YFSETQ. V gave up 2 bases and J gave up 4 bases; unmatched junction bases: 2. The CDR3 coding sequence is TGCGCCAGCAGCTTCCTAGCGGGGGCAGAGACCCAGTACTTC. Amino acids: CASSFLAGAETQYF.

The V gene is TRBV6-5, the J gene TRBJ2-7; TRBD1 matches 8 bases. This CDR3 is built from 14 residues. Trimming at V came to 7 bases and at J to 0 bases, leaving 5 bases not matched to a gene. Per germline, CDR1 MNHEY and CDR2 SVGAGI. The CDR3 loop is CASNRDRNSYEQYF. CDR3 nucleotides: TGTGCCAGCAACCGGGACAGGAACTCCTACGAGCAGTACTTC.